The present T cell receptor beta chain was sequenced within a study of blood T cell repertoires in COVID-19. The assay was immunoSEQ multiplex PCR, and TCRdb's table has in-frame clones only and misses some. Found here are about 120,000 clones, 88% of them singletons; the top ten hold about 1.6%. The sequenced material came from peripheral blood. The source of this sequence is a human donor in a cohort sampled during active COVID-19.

CDR3 region: CASRRTSGAKNEQFF. DNA for the CDR3: TGTGCCAGCAGGAGGACTAGCGGGGCCAAGAATGAGCAGTTCTTC. V gene TRBV2 combines with J gene TRBJ2-1; 12 bases match TRBD2. Looked up from germline, CDR1 is SNHLY and CDR2 is FYNNEI. V trimming: 6 bases; J trimming: 7 bases; junction bases outside the gene matches: 7. The CDR3 loop spans 15 amino acids. Full variable domain (remainder filled in from reference TRBV2 and TRBJ2-1): EPEVTQTPSHQVTQMGQEVILRCVPISNHLYFYWYRQILGQKVEFLVSFYNNEISEKSEIFDDQFSVERPDGSNFTLKIRSTKLEDSAMYFCASRRTSGAKNEQFFGPGTRLTVL.